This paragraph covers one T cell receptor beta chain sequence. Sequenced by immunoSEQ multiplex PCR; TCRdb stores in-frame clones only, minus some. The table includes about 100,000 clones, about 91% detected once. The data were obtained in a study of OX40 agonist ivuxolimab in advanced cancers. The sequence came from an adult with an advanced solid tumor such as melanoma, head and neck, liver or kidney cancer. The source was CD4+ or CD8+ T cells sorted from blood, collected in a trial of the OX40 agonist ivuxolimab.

The CDR3 loop reads CASRGQQATEAFF. In nucleotides, the CDR3 is TGCGCCAGCCGGGGACAGCAAGCCACTGAAGCTTTCTTT. The chain has TRBV10-2 and TRBJ1-1, with TRBD1 matching over 7 bases. The V and J ends lost 8 bases and 4 bases, in that order; junction bases with no gene match: 7. Germline V CDR1 and CDR2: WSHSY, SAAADI. The CDR3 sequence is 13 residues long.